The clone carrying this T cell receptor beta chain came up many times. Its antigen is still unknown. These data originate in a study of cytomegalovirus exposure and HLA in healthy donors. Study-level results: Some highly shared sequence variants likely arose as a pipeline artifact.

The PCR employed 60 Vbeta primers together with 13 Jbeta primers. TCRdb keeps only in-frame clones here, not all; method: immunoSEQ multiplex PCR. The repertoire holds some 120,000 clones, 74% seen once, with almost 6% in the top ten. Germline CDR1 is MNHEY and CDR2 is SVGAGI. Between the trimmed V and J ends, which lost 6 bases and 7 bases, there was a span of 12 bases. This CDR3 is built from 13 residues. The clonotype was recovered from a woman in her forties or fifties in good health and CMV-seropositive. Sequencing used PBMCs. V is TRBV6-5 and J is TRBJ1-4; D call uncertain. CDR3 nucleotide sequence: TGTGCCAGCAGCCCCGCGGGCGGTGAAAAACTGTTTTTT. Protein sequence: CASSPAGGEKLFF.